The 28 T cell receptor beta chains below come from one sample, sequenced in a study of cytomegalovirus exposure and HLA in healthy donors (dated by TCRdb to the late 2010s). Receptor amplification or capture employed the immunoSEQ multiplex PCR assay. The multiplex PCR relied on a mix of 60 forward primers for TCR Vbeta segments and 13 reverse primers for TCR Jbeta segments. The table was pulled from immuneACCESS by TCRdb, which kept in-frame rearrangements only. Such tables lose some clones; where checked, under half of the loss comes from unresolved V genes, and the rest has no known cause. Recorded for this sample are 150,000 to 200,000 clones; approximately 70% of them occurred a single time. About 2.5% of the sample lies in the top ten. Sequenced sample: PBMCs. The receptors originated from a human donor in good health.

The chain is built from TRBV5-6 and TRBJ2-2; TRBD1 agrees at 7 bases. CDR1 SGHDT and CDR2 YYEEEE come from the germline V gene. CDR3 length: 16 residues. The V gene end was trimmed by 4 bases and the J gene end by 1 base; junction bases not matched to a gene: 7. The CDR3 loop reads CASSGTGTVNTGELFF. In DNA form, the CDR3 reads TGTGCCAGCAGCGGAACCGGGACAGTGAACACCGGGGAGCTGTTTTTT.

This clone was detected once. The chain has TRBV7-9 and TRBJ2-7; no clear D gene. CDR3 length: 18 amino acids. Trimming stripped 4 bases from V and 0 bases from J, with 22 bases between. Germline V lookup: CDR1 SEHNR, CDR2 FQNEAQ (reference sequence). CDR3 bases: TGTGCCAGCAGCTCTATACCCTGGGTGGGCGCCAGCTCCTACGAGCAGTACTTC. This translates into CASSSIPWVGASSYEQYF.

This chain connects TRBV5-4 to TRBJ2-2, with 11 nucleotides matching TRBD2. The trim removed 1 base at V and 7 bases at J, leaving 9 bases unmatched. There are 17 residues in the CDR3. The V gene's germline CDR1 is SGHNT and CDR2 YYREEE (reference sequence). DNA of the CDR3: TGTGCCAGCAGCTTGTTGGGTGGACTAGCGGGTCACGGGGAGCTGTTTTTT. Protein: CASSLLGGLAGHGELFF. The full variable domain, with the rest looked up from reference TRBV5-4 and TRBJ2-2, is ETGVTQSPTHLIKTRGQQVTLRCSSQSGHNTVSWYQQALGQGPQFIFQYYREEENGRGNFPPRFSGLQFPNYSSELNVNALELDDSALYLCASSLLGGLAGHGELFFGEGSRLTVL.

The J gene is TRBJ1-1, the V gene TRBV6-1; D gene unclear. The ends were cut back, 6 bases at V and 5 bases at J, with 10 bases in the middle. The CDR3 is made up of 12 amino acids. Germline V gene sequence: CDR1 MNHNS, CDR2 SASEGT. CDR3 in DNA: TGTGCCAGCAGCCGCCCGAGGACTGAAGCTTTCTTT. Residues: CASSRPRTEAFF.

The chain has TRBV7-3 and TRBJ1-6; TRBD1 matches at 7 bases. The CDR3 is made up of 15 amino acids. V gave up 4 bases and J gave up 7 bases; unmatched junction bases: 7. Germline loops: CDR1 SGHTA, CDR2 FQGTGA. Written as DNA, the CDR3 is TGTGCCAGCAGCTGGGGGACAGCCGGAAATTCACCCCTCCACTTT. It translates to CASSWGTAGNSPLHF.

This clone was recorded a few times. The chain joins TRBV29-1 to TRBJ1-3; unclear D gene. The CDR3 is 16 residues long. Germline CDR1 SQVTM, CDR2 ANQGSEA. The V end lost 0 bases, the J end lost 2 bases, and 14 bases lay between the germline ends. The CDR3 loop reads CSVEDPKTGAGNTIYF. For the CDR3, the DNA is TGCAGCGTTGAAGATCCGAAAACGGGTGCTGGAAACACCATATATTTT.

V and J are TRBV7-3 and TRBJ2-7, with D hard to call. Germline loops: CDR1 SGHTA, CDR2 FQGTGA. V was pared by 0 bases and J by 1 base, with 4 bases between. The CDR3 runs 13 residues. In DNA, the CDR3 is TGTGCCAGCAGCTTAACCCCATCCTACGAGCAGTACTTC. Its translation is CASSLTPSYEQYF.

This clone appeared a few times. CDR3 amino acids: CASSVEREQYF. Here the CDR3 DNA reads TGTGCCAGCAGTGTTGAGCGGGAGCAGTACTTC. V is TRBV6-1 and J is TRBJ2-7; a possible D gene is TRBD2 (5 bases). Trimming took 4 bases from V and 7 from J, leaving 8 bases between them. The CDR3 extends over 11 amino acids. The germline CDR1 and CDR2 sequences are MNHNS and SASEGT.

The chain combines TRBV11-3 with TRBJ2-1, with D hard to call. V was trimmed by 0 bases and J by 4 bases, leaving 10 bases between them. Germline V gene lookup returns CDR1 SGHNT and CDR2 YENEEA. The CDR3 has 15 amino acids. The CDR3 DNA reads as TGTGCCAGCAGCTTAGATCCCCCACTGTACAATGAGCAGTTCTTC. Amino acids: CASSLDPPLYNEQFF. Filled out from reference TRBV11-3 and TRBJ2-1, the complete variable domain reads EAGVVQSPRYKIIEKKQPVAFWCNPISGHNTLYWYLQNLGQGPELLIRYENEEAVDDSQLPKDRFSAERLKGVDSTLKIQPAELGDSAVYLCASSLDPPLYNEQFFGPGTRLTVL.

The chain has TRBV6-1 and TRBJ2-5; no reliable D call. The CDR3 is made up of 14 amino acids. Trimming cost V 1 base and J 5 bases, with 11 bases left between them. CDR1 is MNHNS, CDR2 SASEGT, per germline. The CDR3 protein is CASSEVSGRETQYF. As DNA, the CDR3 is TGTGCCAGCAGTGAAGTTAGTGGGCGCGAGACCCAGTACTTC.

The chain has TRBV6-5 and TRBJ1-1, with no clear D. CDR3 size: 14 residues. In germline, CDR1 is MNHEY, CDR2 SVGAGI. Deletions cut 6 bases from V and 1 base from J, with 12 bases between. DNA for the CDR3: TGTGCCAGCAGCCCACATCACAGGAACACTGAAGCTTTCTTT. It yields the protein CASSPHHRNTEAFF.

The chain employs TRBV20-1 and TRBJ1-1; D is perhaps TRBD1 (6 bases). This CDR3 contains 11 residues. Looked up from germline, CDR1 is DFQATT and CDR2 is SNEGSKA (reference sequence). V was pared by 6 bases and J by 3 bases, with 8 bases between. Here the CDR3 reads CSAYRDTEAFF. DNA for the CDR3: TGCAGTGCCTACAGGGACACTGAAGCTTTCTTT.

The CDR3 coding sequence is TGTGCCAGCAGTGGGACAAACGAGCAGTACTTC. Translated, it gives CASSGTNEQYF. The V and J genes are TRBV2 and TRBJ2-7; D perhaps matches TRBD1 (5 bases). CDR3 size: 11 residues. The germline gives CDR1 SNHLY, CDR2 FYNNEI. The ends were cut back, 4 bases at V and 5 bases at J, with 6 bases in the middle.

This chain links TRBV11-2 with TRBJ2-1; 7 bases align to TRBD2. The CDR3 spans 14 residues. CDR1 is SGHAT and CDR2 is FQNNGV in the germline V gene. The trim removed 5 bases at V and 5 bases at J, leaving 6 bases unmatched. CDR3 nucleotides: TGTGCCAGCAGCCAAACTAGCGTTGACAATGAGCAGTTCTTC. Its protein is CASSQTSVDNEQFF.

The rearrangement joins TRBV4-1 to TRBJ1-2; D not resolved. V dropped 4 bases and J dropped 6 bases, with 18 bases sitting between them. CDR1 MGHRA and CDR2 YSYEKL come from the germline V gene. CDR3 size: 15 residues. For the CDR3, the DNA is TGCGCCAGCAGCCCCGGAGCAGTAATGCTTGATGGCTACACCTTC. Translated, it gives CASSPGAVMLDGYTF.

Remarks on this clone: Within the sample, other DNA sequences also encode this same CDR3. The V gene is TRBV27, the J gene TRBJ2-1; 9 nucleotides match TRBD1. The J segment lost 7 bases and the V segment lost 8 bases, leaving 6 bases of the junction unmatched. The CDR3 runs 13 residues. The V gene's germline CDR1 is MNHEY and CDR2 SMNVEV (reference sequence). The CDR3 DNA is TGTGCCAGCCGGACAGGGGCAGTTAATGAGCAGTTCTTC. This translates into CASRTGAVNEQFF.

The chain employs TRBV19 and TRBJ2-7, with 8 bases that match TRBD1. Germline V lookup: CDR1 LNHDA, CDR2 SQIVND (reference sequence). The CDR3 loop spans 15 amino acids. V trimming: 2 bases; J trimming: 2 bases; junction bases outside the gene matches: 5. Written as DNA, the CDR3 is TGTGCCAGTAGTATAAGAGGGACAGGAGCCTACGAGCAGTACTTC. It is translated as CASSIRGTGAYEQYF. The full variable domain, rest sourced from reference TRBV19 and TRBJ2-7, is DGGITQSPKYLFRKEGQNVTLSCEQNLNHDAMYWYRQDPGQGLRLIYYSQIVNDFQKGDIAEGYSVSREKKESFPLTVTSAQKNPTAFYLCASSIRGTGAYEQYFGPGTRLTVT.

The CDR3 spells CASSLAQVPVLVNTEAFF. The CDR3 bases are TGTGCCAGCAGCTTGGCCCAGGTACCAGTTTTGGTGAACACTGAAGCTTTCTTT. The rearrangement links TRBV5-5 to TRBJ1-1; D ambiguous. The CDR3 extends over 18 amino acids. V gave up 0 bases and J gave up 0 bases, with 18 bases separating them. Germline V CDR1 and CDR2: SGHKS, YYEKEE (reference sequence).

This clone was seen only a few times. This sequence joins TRBV28 and TRBJ1-1; D possibly corresponds to TRBD1 (6 bases). V lost 9 bases to trimming and J lost 3 bases, with 11 bases between them. Germline values: CDR1 MDHEN, CDR2 SYDVKM. This CDR3 contains 12 residues. As DNA, the CDR3 is TGTGCCAGTTGTGACAGGCACACTGAAGCTTTCTTT. Its protein product is CASCDRHTEAFF. Filled out from reference TRBV28 and TRBJ1-1, the complete variable domain reads DVKVTQSSRYLVKRTGEKVFLECVQDMDHENMFWYRQDPGLGLRLIYFSYDVKMKEKGDIPEGYSVSREKKERFSLILESASTNQTSMYLCASCDRHTEAFFGQGTRLTVV.

This clone occurred a few times. The chain uses TRBV29-1 and TRBJ1-2; TRBD1 matches 11 bases. Trimming removed 5 bases from V and 2 bases from J; junction bases left unmatched: 1. The CDR3 contains 13 residues. From germline, CDR1 is SQVTM and CDR2 ANQGSEA. CDR3 sequence (DNA): TGCAGCGTTAGGGACAGGGGGAACTATGGCTACACCTTC. It encodes CSVRDRGNYGYTF.

This clone was seen only once. The chain employs TRBV7-2 and TRBJ1-6; the D gene is possibly TRBD1 (5 bases). V was cut by 4 bases and J by 2 bases, with 12 bases left in between. Per germline, CDR1 SGHTA and CDR2 FQGNSA. The CDR3 is made up of 16 amino acids. CDR3 loop: CASSSPTDTYNSPLHF. The CDR3 coding sequence is TGTGCCAGCAGCTCACCGACGGACACCTATAATTCACCCCTCCACTTT. The variable domain in full, with the rest retrieved from reference TRBV7-2 and TRBJ1-6, is GAGVSQSPSNKVTEKGKDVELRCDPISGHTALYWYRQSLGQGLEFLIYFQGNSAPDKSGLPSDRFSAERTGGSVSTLTIQRTQQEDSAVYLCASSSPTDTYNSPLHFGNGTRLTVT.

The J gene is TRBJ2-2, the V gene TRBV12-5; D unclear. V dropped 0 bases and J dropped 5 bases, with 13 bases sitting between them. The germline CDR1 and CDR2 sequences are LGHNT and FRNRAP. The CDR3 sequence is 16 residues long. This CDR3 is CASGLVRASGTGELFF. DNA of the CDR3: TGTGCTAGTGGTTTGGTACGTGCCTCGGGTACCGGGGAGCTGTTTTTT.

The chain has TRBV19 and TRBJ1-5; TRBD1 agrees at 11 bases. This CDR3 has 12 residues. V lost 5 bases to trimming and J lost 16 bases; unmatched junction nucleotides: 7. CDR1 is LNHDA, CDR2 SQIVND, per germline (reference sequence). The CDR3 sequence is CASSSRTGGHHF. DNA of the CDR3: TGTGCCAGTAGTTCTCGGACAGGGGGCCACCATTTT.

This chain uses TRBV30 with TRBJ2-1; 8 nucleotides line up with TRBD2. V lost 1 base and J lost 6; bases outside the gene matches: 11. The CDR3 is made up of 16 amino acids. Germline CDR1 is GTSNPN and CDR2 is SVGIG (reference sequence). The CDR3 coding sequence is TGTGCCTGGAGTGGCCTCGGGACTAGGGCCAGCAATGAGCAGTTCTTC. Encoded protein: CAWSGLGTRASNEQFF.

CDR3 in DNA: TGTGCCAGCAGTGAACTAGTTACAGATACGCAGTATTTT. Its translation: CASSELVTDTQYF. J is TRBJ2-3 and V is TRBV2; D unresolved. The CDR3 runs to 13 residues. Germline lookup yields CDR1 SNHLY and CDR2 FYNNEI. V was pared by 2 bases and J by 3 bases, with 6 bases between.

The chain uses TRBV6-4 and TRBJ2-7; D is possibly TRBD2 (7 bases). Trimming cost V 2 bases and J 7 bases, with 21 bases left between them. The CDR3 sequence is 16 residues long. Germline values: CDR1 MRHNA, CDR2 SNTAGT. The CDR3 loop reads CASSDSAGAFPREQYF. The CDR3 DNA follows: TGTGCCAGCAGTGACAGTGCGGGGGCCTTCCCGAGGGAGCAGTACTTC.

The table lists this clone with a count of one. The V and J genes are TRBV7-6 and TRBJ2-1, with 7 nucleotides matching TRBD2. The V gene's germline CDR1 is SGHVS and CDR2 FNYEAQ. The V and J ends lost 5 bases and 5 bases, in that order; junction bases with no gene match: 12. The CDR3 is made up of 16 amino acids. In DNA form, the CDR3 reads TGTGCCAGCAGCCTCAGCGGGGAGGGTCAGGACAATGAGCAGTTCTTC. Encoded protein: CASSLSGEGQDNEQFF.

The rearrangement uses TRBV18 and TRBJ1-5; no firm D call. The CDR3 totals 14 residues. Deletions cut 2 bases from V and 5 bases from J, with 10 bases between. Germline V lookup: CDR1 KGHSH, CDR2 LQKENI. CDR3 loop: CASSPSREDQPQHF. CDR3 nucleotide sequence: TGTGCCAGCTCACCAAGTCGGGAAGATCAGCCCCAGCATTTT.